These 30 T cell receptor beta chains were all obtained from the same sample, sequenced in a study of T cells expressing NK-cell markers. From the 5' RACE reads, TCRdb lists one entry per CDR3 protein and no DNA. The sample has 450,000 to 600,000 distinct CDR3 sequences; the top ten hold 3% to 4.5%. The sequencing sample was made of blood T cells: a sorted CD56 or NKG2C T cell subset, CD4+ or CD8+ T cells, or bulk PBMC T cells (not recorded which). These receptors originate from a man between 18 and 35 years old in good health.

The chain is built from TRBV4-2 and TRBJ2-5; the TCRdb call, TRBD1, lacks DNA for checking. The germline gives CDR1 LGHNA, CDR2 YNFKEQ. This CDR3 region has 16 residues. The CDR3 sequence is CASSQEGGMDEETQYF.

This chain links TRBV28 with TRBJ1-5; TCRdb designates TRBD1, a call that cannot be tested without DNA. Germline-derived CDR1 and CDR2 are MDHEN and SYDVKM. This CDR3 has 18 residues. This CDR3 reads CASSVHAGTGILNQPQHF.

The V gene is TRBV2, the J gene TRBJ2-1. The CDR3 has 13 residues. In germline, CDR1 is SNHLY, CDR2 FYNNEI. This CDR3 is CASIPKENNEQFF.

The chain links TRBV12-3 or TRBV12-4 to TRBJ1-2; TCRdb designates TRBD1, a call that cannot be tested without DNA. This CDR3 region has 11 residues. The CDR3 here is CASRGDIGYTF.

The chain uses TRBV5-1 and TRBJ2-1; there is no DNA to check the TCRdb D call of TRBD2. CDR3 length: 15 residues. Germline loops: CDR1 SGHRS, CDR2 YFSETQ. The CDR3 sequence: CASSLIAGGYNEQFF.

The V gene is TRBV18, the J gene TRBJ2-7. The germline V gene has CDR1 KGHSH and CDR2 LQKENI. The CDR3 totals 13 residues. CDR3 residues: CASTPGRIYEQYF.

CDR3 amino acids: CSGRTGTYNEQFF. The chain has TRBV29-1 and TRBJ2-1; TCRdb indicates TRBD1, and absent DNA this call remains unverified. CDR1 and CDR2 from the germline V gene are SQVTM and ANQGSEA. The CDR3 contains 13 residues.

The rearrangement links TRBV7-9 to TRBJ2-1; TCRdb returns TRBD1, unconfirmable since there is no DNA. The CDR3 is made up of 14 amino acids. In germline, CDR1 is SEHNR, CDR2 FQNEAQ (reference sequence). The CDR3 loop reads CASSFGQRHGEQFF.

The chain has TRBV13 and TRBJ2-2. This CDR3 is built from 15 residues. Germline loops: CDR1 PRHDT, CDR2 FYEKMQ (reference sequence). The CDR3 spells CASSQTPGNTGELFF.

The V and J genes are TRBV11-2 and TRBJ2-1; the D gene TCRdb calls, TRBD2, cannot be checked with no DNA. Germline V CDR1 and CDR2: SGHAT, FQNNGV. The CDR3 is 15 amino acids. This CDR3 is CASSPLAGDKDEQFF.

This sequence joins TRBV29-1 and TRBJ2-3; lacking DNA, the TRBD2 call made by TCRdb goes unchecked. The CDR3 runs to 14 residues. The germline gives CDR1 SQVTM, CDR2 ANQGSEA. The CDR3 region is CSGGLAGVKDTQYF.

This chain uses TRBV12-3 or TRBV12-4 with TRBJ1-5; TCRdb's D call of TRBD1 is untestable without DNA. CDR3 length equals 16 residues. CDR3 region: CASSSSRGRRGQPQHF.

The V and J genes are TRBV12-3 or TRBV12-4 and TRBJ2-3. This CDR3 is built from 16 residues. CDR3 protein: CASSPRSGGRTDTQYF.

The rearrangement links TRBV20-1 to TRBJ2-1; TCRdb lists TRBD2, though no DNA is available to test this call. Germline CDR1 and CDR2: DFQATT and SNEGSKA (reference sequence). The CDR3 totals 17 residues. The CDR3 spells CSASGTSGRTGYNEQFF.

The chain combines TRBV15 with TRBJ1-5; the D call from TCRdb, TRBD1, cannot be confirmed without DNA. In germline, CDR1 is LNHNV, CDR2 YYDKDF (reference sequence). This CDR3 is 15 amino acids long. The chain's CDR3 is CATSRGTGGFQPQHF.

This chain uses TRBV20-1 with TRBJ1-5; the D call from TCRdb, TRBD1, cannot be confirmed without DNA. The CDR3 is 16 amino acids. CDR1 DFQATT and CDR2 SNEGSKA come from the germline V gene (reference sequence). CDR3 sequence reads: CSAFMPGQRSISPQHF.

The V call is TRBV19, the J call TRBJ1-1; without DNA, the TCRdb call of TRBD1 cannot be checked. The CDR3 sequence is 14 residues long. CDR1 is LNHDA, CDR2 SQIVND, per germline (reference sequence). CDR3 in amino acids: CASRVQGPNTEAFF.

The gene calls are TRBV12-3 or TRBV12-4 and TRBJ1-5; without DNA, the TCRdb call of TRBD1 cannot be checked. The CDR3 is 15 amino acids. The CDR3 reads CASSWTGGRNQPQHF.

V gene TRBV7-2 combines with J gene TRBJ2-5; the D gene TCRdb calls, TRBD1, cannot be checked with no DNA. CDR1 and CDR2 from the germline V gene are SGHTA and FQGNSA. CDR3 length equals 15 residues. The CDR3 here is CASSLEGTPKETQYF.

This CDR3 reads CASSLRGGTRDEQFF. The genes are TRBV7-6 and TRBJ2-1; TCRdb indicates TRBD1, and absent DNA this call remains unverified. Germline-derived CDR1 and CDR2 are SGHVS and FNYEAQ. The CDR3 extends over 15 amino acids.

This chain links TRBV5-6 with TRBJ1-5; TCRdb calls TRBD1, which cannot be checked without DNA. The V gene's germline CDR1 is SGHDT and CDR2 YYEEEE. The CDR3 loop spans 20 amino acids. The CDR3 region is CASSPNSTAPQPNSNQPQHF.

This chain joins TRBV6-1 and TRBJ2-1; TCRdb lists TRBD2, though no DNA is available to test this call. The CDR3 has 15 residues. The V gene's germline CDR1 is MNHNS and CDR2 SASEGT. The CDR3: CASIDSGIGRNEQFF.

The V and J genes are TRBV5-1 and TRBJ2-3; with no DNA, the TCRdb D assignment of TRBD1 cannot be verified. The CDR3 is made up of 15 amino acids. The germline V gene has CDR1 SGHRS and CDR2 YFSETQ. The CDR3 loop is CASSKTTGLADTQYF. Complete variable domain (other parts from reference TRBV5-1 and TRBJ2-3): KAGVTQTPRYLIKTRGQQVTLSCSPISGHRSVSWYQQTPGQGLQFLFEYFSETQRNKGNFPGRFSGRQFSNSRSEMNVSTLELGDSALYLCASSKTTGLADTQYFGPGTRLTVL.

The chain carries TRBV5-5 and TRBJ1-5. In germline, CDR1 is SGHKS, CDR2 YYEKEE (reference sequence). This CDR3 contains 15 residues. CDR3: CASSLGVGANQPQHF.

The chain recombines TRBV12-3 or TRBV12-4 with TRBJ2-1; the TCRdb D gene call, TRBD2, has no DNA to confirm it. The CDR3 totals 17 residues. The CDR3 protein is CASIRFGPARSYNEQFF.

The rearrangement joins TRBV5-1 to TRBJ2-4; without DNA, the TCRdb call of TRBD2 cannot be checked. This CDR3 is 16 amino acids long. Germline V CDR1 and CDR2: SGHRS, YFSETQ. The CDR3 region is CASSLLSGSRENIQYF.

The chain joins TRBV9 to TRBJ2-2. The CDR3 runs to 16 residues. The germline V gene has CDR1 SGDLS and CDR2 YYNGEE. CDR3 loop: CASSVGIGTNTGELFF.

The chain combines TRBV20-1 with TRBJ2-1; TCRdb indicates TRBD2, and absent DNA this call remains unverified. The CDR3 covers 14 residues. CDR1 and CDR2 (germline): DFQATT, SNEGSKA (reference sequence). The CDR3 reads CSAQSGRVGNEQFF.

V usage is TRBV29-1 and J usage is TRBJ2-1; checking the TCRdb D call of TRBD1 is not possible without DNA. The CDR3 loop spans 15 amino acids. Germline V gene lookup returns CDR1 SQVTM and CDR2 ANQGSEA. The CDR3 region is CSVPLTGASYNEQFF.

The chain employs TRBV29-1 and TRBJ2-3; the D call from TCRdb, TRBD2, cannot be confirmed without DNA. Germline V gene lookup returns CDR1 SQVTM and CDR2 ANQGSEA. The CDR3 contains 15 residues. This CDR3 is CSVITSGASTDTQYF.